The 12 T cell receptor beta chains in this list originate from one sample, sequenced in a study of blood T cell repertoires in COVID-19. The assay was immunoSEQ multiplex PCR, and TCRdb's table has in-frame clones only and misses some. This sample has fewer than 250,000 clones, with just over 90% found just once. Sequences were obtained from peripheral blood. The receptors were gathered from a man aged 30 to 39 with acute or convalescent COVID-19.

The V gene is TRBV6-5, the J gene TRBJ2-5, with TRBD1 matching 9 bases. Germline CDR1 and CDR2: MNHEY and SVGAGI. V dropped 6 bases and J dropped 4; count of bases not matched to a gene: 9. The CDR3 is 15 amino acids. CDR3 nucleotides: TGTGCCAGCAGCTTGACAGGGGGGATGTTAGAGACCCAGTACTTC. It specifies CASSLTGGMLETQYF.

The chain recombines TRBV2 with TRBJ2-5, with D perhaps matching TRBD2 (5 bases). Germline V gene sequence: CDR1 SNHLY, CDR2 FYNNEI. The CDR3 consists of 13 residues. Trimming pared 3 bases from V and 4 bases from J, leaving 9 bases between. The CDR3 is CASSEASLETQYF. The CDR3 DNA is TGTGCCAGCAGTGAGGCTAGCTTAGAGACCCAGTACTTC.

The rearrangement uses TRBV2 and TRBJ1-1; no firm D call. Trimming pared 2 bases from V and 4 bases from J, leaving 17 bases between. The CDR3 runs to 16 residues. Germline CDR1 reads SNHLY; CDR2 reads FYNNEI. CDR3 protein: CASSENLRRRSTEAFF. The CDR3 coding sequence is TGTGCCAGCAGTGAAAACTTGAGACGGAGGAGCACTGAAGCTTTCTTT.

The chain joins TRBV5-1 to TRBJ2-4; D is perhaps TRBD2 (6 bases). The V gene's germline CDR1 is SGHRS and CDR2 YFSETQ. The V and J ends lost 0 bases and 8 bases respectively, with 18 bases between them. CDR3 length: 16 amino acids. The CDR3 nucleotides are TGCGCCAGCAGCTTGGGCCCCGGACCCACGGGGGACATTCAGTACTTC. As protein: CASSLGPGPTGDIQYF.

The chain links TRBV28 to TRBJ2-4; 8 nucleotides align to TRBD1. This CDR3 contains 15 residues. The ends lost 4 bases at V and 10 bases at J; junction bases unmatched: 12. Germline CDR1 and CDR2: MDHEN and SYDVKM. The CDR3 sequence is CASSSQGQAIEIQYF. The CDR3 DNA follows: TGTGCCAGCAGTTCCCAGGGACAGGCAATCGAAATTCAGTACTTC. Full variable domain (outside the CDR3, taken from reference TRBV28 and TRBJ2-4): DVKVTQSSRYLVKRTGEKVFLECVQDMDHENMFWYRQDPGLGLRLIYFSYDVKMKEKGDIPEGYSVSREKKERFSLILESASTNQTSMYLCASSSQGQAIEIQYFGAGTRLSVL.

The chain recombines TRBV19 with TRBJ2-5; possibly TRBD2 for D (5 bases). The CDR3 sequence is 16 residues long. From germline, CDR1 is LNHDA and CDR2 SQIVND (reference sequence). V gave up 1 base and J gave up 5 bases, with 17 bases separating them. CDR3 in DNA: TGTGCCAGTAGTATAGGGGGTCGGGCAGCGGATGAGACCCAGTACTTC. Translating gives CASSIGGRAADETQYF.

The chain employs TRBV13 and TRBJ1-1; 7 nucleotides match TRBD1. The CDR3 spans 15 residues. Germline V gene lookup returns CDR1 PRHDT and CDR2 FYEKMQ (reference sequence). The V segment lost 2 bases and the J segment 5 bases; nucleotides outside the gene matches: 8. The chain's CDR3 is CASSLPQGLTTEAFF. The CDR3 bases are TGTGCCAGCAGCTTACCACAGGGGTTAACGACTGAAGCTTTCTTT.

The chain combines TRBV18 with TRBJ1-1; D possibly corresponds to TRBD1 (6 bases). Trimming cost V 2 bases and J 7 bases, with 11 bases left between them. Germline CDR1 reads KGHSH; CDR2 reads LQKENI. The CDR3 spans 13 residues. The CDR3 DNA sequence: TGTGCCAGCTCACCAGGGACACCCTTTGAAGCTTTCTTT. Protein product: CASSPGTPFEAFF.

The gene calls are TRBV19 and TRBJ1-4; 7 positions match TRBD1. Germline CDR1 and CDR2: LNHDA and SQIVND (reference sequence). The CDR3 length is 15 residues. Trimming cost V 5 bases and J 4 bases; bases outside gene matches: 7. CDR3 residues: CASSLTGANNEKLFF. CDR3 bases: TGTGCCAGTAGTTTAACAGGGGCGAATAATGAAAAACTGTTTTTT.

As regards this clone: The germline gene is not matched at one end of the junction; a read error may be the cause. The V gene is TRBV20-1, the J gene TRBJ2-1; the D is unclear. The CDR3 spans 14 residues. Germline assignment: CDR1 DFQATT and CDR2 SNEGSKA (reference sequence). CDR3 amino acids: CSASTYRSDNEQFF. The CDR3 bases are TGCAGTGCTAGTACCTATCGCTCCGACAATGAGCAGTTCTTC.

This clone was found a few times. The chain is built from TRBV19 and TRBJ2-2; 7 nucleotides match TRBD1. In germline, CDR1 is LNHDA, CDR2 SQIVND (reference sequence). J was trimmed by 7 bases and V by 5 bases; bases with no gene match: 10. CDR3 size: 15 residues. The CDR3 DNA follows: TGTGCCAGTAGTGAGGTGACAGGGTTACTCGGGGAGCTGTTTTTT. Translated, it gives CASSEVTGLLGELFF.

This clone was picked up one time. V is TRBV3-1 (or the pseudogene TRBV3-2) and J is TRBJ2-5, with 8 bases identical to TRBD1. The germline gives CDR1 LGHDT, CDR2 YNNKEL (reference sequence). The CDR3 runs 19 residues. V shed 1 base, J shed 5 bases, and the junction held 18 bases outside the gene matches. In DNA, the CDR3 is TGTGCCAGCAGCCAAGGTCTGCAGGGGGCAGGAATGGGTACGGAGACCCAGTACTTC. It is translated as CASSQGLQGAGMGTETQYF.